The T cell receptor beta chain described here comes from a study of T cells in Graves' hyperthyroidism and ophthalmopathy. As for this clonotype: Its antigen remains unidentified.

The CDR3 is 13 amino acids. CDR1 MNHEY and CDR2 SMNVEV come from the germline V gene (reference sequence). Between the trimmed V and J ends, which lost 5 bases and 9 bases, there was a span of 14 bases. RNA transcripts yielded amplified TCR beta CDR3 regions. Using the HTBI primer set, a first-round RT-PCR was run on the TCR CDR3. TCRdb processed the multiplex PCR reads anew with MiXCR; each CDR3 protein has one entry. The table shows under 300,000 distinct CDR3 sequences, with 10% to 15% occurring only once. Patients aged 18 to 65 had newly diagnosed hyperthyroidism of under 2 months' duration. Study-level points and caveats: Clonotypes that were expanded in thyroid above 0.001 mostly appeared in blood too. Ophthalmopathy could be told apart from stable hyperthyroidism with a 13 V-J model.

The genes are TRBV27 and TRBJ2-1, with D unclear. The sequence derives from a woman in her twenties or thirties with Graves' hyperthyroidism that later progressed to Graves' ophthalmopathy. Sequenced: blood. In nucleotides, the CDR3 is TGTGCCAGCAGTCCCTGGACCGGCCTTGAGCAGTTCTTC. This gives the protein CASSPWTGLEQFF.